This T cell receptor (beta chain) was captured by sequencing in a study of human T cells and chemical hapten exposure. Looking at the study overall: Reading of the patch tests, which applied 0.01% DPC to the upper back, occurred at 6 days. Study-level findings and limits: Expanded TCRs were compared with controls, and the expanded TCRs formed significantly more large CDR3 similarity clusters.

The CDR3 runs to 16 residues. Deletions cut 2 bases from V and 5 bases from J, with 17 bases between. The germline V gene encodes CDR1 MNHEY and CDR2 SVGAGI. TCRdb re-called the RACE reads through MiXCR, storing one row per CDR3 protein. The table lists about 34,000 distinct CDR3 sequences, around 6.5% of them singletons, with roughly 9% in the top ten. Indicated time point: patch test 1, 2 weeks after DPC sensitization. The treatment was: therapeutic diphenylcyclopropenone sensitization with weekly scalp DPC. The authors' total RNA extraction used unfractionated whole blood. In the case of this clonotype: Its antigen is not known.

The chain has TRBV6-5 and TRBJ2-3, with D tentatively TRBD1 or TRBD2 (6 bases each). This material consisted of whole blood, taken in connection with sensitization to the hapten diphenylcyclopropenone (DPC). The receptor comes from a woman aged 25 to 39 with alopecia areata. Some clones in this sample may be carry-over from other donors' samples. This CDR3 is CASSYLPGGLGDTQYF. Here the CDR3 DNA reads TGTGCCAGCAGTTACCTACCTGGGGGGCTGGGAGATACGCAGTATTTT.